This is a list of T cell receptor beta chains from one sample in a study of cytomegalovirus exposure and HLA in healthy donors. Assay used: immunoSEQ multiplex PCR; TCRdb lists only in-frame clones, some missing. The table lists fewer than 110,000 clones. Sample: PBMCs. The source of these receptors is a man aged 35-49 years in good health and CMV-seronegative. Each CDR3 is given with its conserved first and last residue. The D gene is left open where the match is weak.

V	length	D	J	DNA	CDR3
TRBV14	15	TRBD1	TRBJ2-5	TGTGCCAGTAGCCAGGTACAGGGGGCTCGGGAGACCCAGTACTTC	CASSQVQGARETQYF
TRBV5-4	15	TRBD1	TRBJ2-1	TGTGCCAGCAGCTTGGGGGGGACAGGGAGGGATGAGCAGTTCTTC	CASSLGGTGRDEQFF
TRBV5-4	14	NA	TRBJ2-5	TGTGCCAGCAGCCAGACGCCGGGCCAAGAGACCCAGTACTTC	CASSQTPGQETQYF
TRBV6-5	11	NA	TRBJ1-2	TGTGCCAGCAGTCGGGGGGAGGGCTACACCTTC	CASSRGEGYTF
TRBV5-5	19	TRBD1	TRBJ2-3	TGTGCCAGCAGCGCGTTAATGGCAGACAGGGTAATTAGCACAGATACGCAGTATTTT	CASSALMADRVISTDTQYF
TRBV5-4	13	TRBD2	TRBJ2-7	TGTGCCAGCAGCCCCGGGGGGAGGGCGGCCGGAGACTTC	CASSPGGRAAGDF
TRBV5-4	14	TRBD1	TRBJ1-1	TGTGCCAGCAGAGACCGGGACAGGAACACTGAAGCTTTCTTT	CASRDRDRNTEAFF
TRBV6-5	11	NA	TRBJ2-7	TGTGCCAGCAGGGAGCGCGACGAGCAGTACTTC	CASRERDEQYF
TRBV7-9	15	TRBD1	TRBJ2-7	TGTGCCAGCAGCTCTACCGGGACAGGGTCCGACGAGCAGTACTTC	CASSSTGTGSDEQYF
TRBV7-2	15	TRBD1	TRBJ1-4	TGTGCCAGCAGCCCCGACAGGGGGCTGAATGAAAAACTGTTTTTT	CASSPDRGLNEKLFF
TRBV9	15	NA	TRBJ2-5	TGTGCCAGCAGCGTAGTGGCGGGGAGGCAAGAGACCCAGTACTTC	CASSVVAGRQETQYF
TRBV30	14	TRBD2	TRBJ2-3	TGTGCCTGGAGTGTAGTAACGGGAGGAGATACGCAGTATTTT	CAWSVVTGGDTQYF
TRBV5-1	13	TRBD2	TRBJ2-1	TGCGCCAGCAGCCGGACTAGGCTTAATGAGCAGTTCTTC	CASSRTRLNEQFF
TRBV6-5	15	NA	TRBJ1-3	TGTGCCAGCAGTCTGACAGCCGACTCTGGAAACACCATATATTTT	CASSLTADSGNTIYF
TRBV10-2	15	TRBD2	TRBJ2-7	TGCGCCAGCAAGCCTAGCGGGGGGCCTACCTACGAGCAGTACTTC	CASKPSGGPTYEQYF
TRBV7-9	14	NA	TRBJ1-1	TGTGCCAGCAGCGATATTTCTATGAACACTGAAGCTTTCTTT	CASSDISMNTEAFF